This T cell receptor beta chain was identified in a study of blood T cells in healthy people across ages. Overall study findings and caveats: PBMC samples, being unsorted, prevented any conclusive comparison of naive and antigen-experienced cells. The percentage of naive T cells correlated strongly with TCR beta diversity.

This CDR3 region has 12 residues. Germline-derived CDR1 and CDR2 are MGHDK and SYGVNS. Trimming removed 5 bases from V and 0 bases from J, with 4 bases in between. This clonotype has more than one count but fewer than ten. Its target is not known. Then a second PCR, running roughly 7 to 12 cycles, was carried out with a sample-barcoded 5' primer and a J-beta primer mix. Each cDNA was tagged by a template-switch adaptor containing 12 random nucleotides. TCRdb analysed the 5' RACE reads with MiXCR anew, one entry per CDR3 protein. The sample has 1,300,000 or so distinct CDR3 sequences; 59% are singletons.

This sequence joins TRBV25-1 and TRBJ2-5; D not certain. Sequencing was done on a sample of blood. The sequence came from a man in his late teens or twenties in good health. The CDR3 DNA reads as TGTGCCAGCAGTAAAAACCAAGAGACCCAGTACTTC. Translated, it gives CASSKNQETQYF.